The rows below give T cell receptor beta chains drawn from one sample of a study of shared clonotypes between healthy human individuals. Assay: immunoSEQ multiplex PCR; the TCRdb copy retains only in-frame clones and omits some. The sample has roughly 760,000 clones; roughly 70% are singletons. The sequenced material came from memory CD4+ T cells sorted from blood. Receptors originate from a young woman in good health. Each CDR3 is given with its conserved first and last residue. A D gene is named only where the DNA matches it firmly. Only part of the rows carry a size: once, few, many, or a class if the clone is expanded.

>TRBV7-2|TRBJ2-1|TRBD1|-
CASSLDRGAYNEQFF
TGTGCCAGCAGTTTAGACAGGGGGGCCTACAATGAGCAGTTCTTC
>TRBV6-1|TRBJ2-3|-|-
CASSEAGGTDTQYF
TGTGCCAGCAGTGAAGCAGGGGGTACAGATACGCAGTATTTT
>TRBV5-4|TRBJ1-1|-|once
CASSFDSMNTEAFF
TGTGCCAGCAGCTTTGACAGTATGAACACTGAAGCTTTCTTT
>TRBV10-3|TRBJ2-7|-|-
CAISNVADEQYF
TGTGCCATCAGTAACGTAGCGGACGAGCAGTACTTC
>TRBV5-1|TRBJ2-5|TRBD2|-
CASSRSGRVQETQYF
TGCGCCAGCAGCAGGAGCGGGAGGGTGCAAGAGACCCAGTACTTC
>TRBV4-1|TRBJ2-1|-|-
CASSQDWISRLYNEQFF
TGCGCCAGCAGCCAAGATTGGATTTCCAGGCTGTACAATGAGCAGTTCTTC
>TRBV4-2|TRBJ1-1|-|-
CASSQDNRVIYF
TGTGCCAGCAGCCAAGATAACAGGGTGATTTACTTC
>TRBV7-9|TRBJ2-7|-|-
CASSLVDTYEQYF
TGTGCCAGCAGCTTAGTAGATACCTACGAGCAGTACTTC
>TRBV7-9|TRBJ2-1|TRBD2|once
CASSSPGLAGGEQFF
TGTGCCAGCAGCTCCCCGGGACTAGCGGGAGGTGAGCAGTTCTTC
>TRBV5-1|TRBJ2-7|TRBD2|few
CASSFSQTSGSDEQYF
TGCGCCAGCAGCTTCAGCCAGACTAGCGGGAGCGACGAGCAGTACTTC
>TRBV30|TRBJ2-7|-|-
CAWSVLELTAYEQYF
TGTGCCTGGAGTGTACTTGAACTGACCGCCTACGAGCAGTACTTC
>TRBV4-1|TRBJ2-2|TRBD2|-
CASSQGAGTSGSRELFF
TGCGCCAGCAGCCAAGGGGCCGGGACTAGCGGGAGCCGGGAGCTGTTTTTT
>TRBV2|TRBJ2-7|-|once
CASRDGGAVYEQYF
TGTGCCAGTAGGGATGGGGGGGCAGTCTACGAGCAGTACTTC
>TRBV11-2|TRBJ2-1|TRBD2|-
CASSPRLAGPYNEQFF
TGTGCCAGCAGCCCAAGACTAGCGGGCCCCTACAATGAGCAGTTCTTC
>TRBV5-4|TRBJ2-2|-|few
CASSLANTGELFF
TGTGCCAGCAGCTTGGCGAACACCGGGGAGCTGTTTTTT
>TRBV19|TRBJ2-5|TRBD1|-
CASSNRQGMETQYF
TGTGCCAGTAGTAACCGACAGGGAATGGAGACCCAGTACTTC
>TRBV30|TRBJ2-7|TRBD1|few
CAWSIQGSLYEQYF
TGTGCCTGGAGTATACAGGGGTCACTGTACGAGCAGTACTTC
>TRBV7-7|TRBJ2-3|TRBD2|-
CASSLGLAGDTQYF
TGTGCCAGCAGCCTGGGACTAGCGGGAGATACGCAGTATTTT
>TRBV5-4|TRBJ2-1|-|few
CASSTQGGKNEQFF
TGTGCCAGCAGCACACAGGGAGGGAAAAATGAGCAGTTCTTC
>TRBV6-5|TRBJ2-1|TRBD2|-
CASSRPSGHNEQFF
TGTGCCAGCAGTCGCCCTAGCGGTCACAATGAGCAGTTCTTC
>TRBV10-2|TRBJ1-5|TRBD1|-
CASSALGTGNQPQHF
TGCGCCAGCAGTGCTTTGGGGACAGGCAATCAGCCCCAGCATTTT
>TRBV7-2|TRBJ2-5|-|-
CASSKRQVETQYF
TGTGCCAGCAGTAAACGACAGGTTGAGACCCAGTACTTC
>TRBV4-1|TRBJ2-3|-|-
CASSQGLPILITDTQYF
TGCGCCAGCAGCCAAGGACTGCCTATCCTAATCACAGATACGCAGTATTTT
>TRBV6-5|TRBJ1-2|-|-
CASSYYGLANYGYTF
TGTGCCAGCAGTTACTACGGGTTAGCTAACTATGGCTACACCTTC
>TRBV18|TRBJ2-5|-|-
CASSRRGAGGRETQYF
TGTGCCAGCTCACGGCGAGGGGCAGGGGGGCGAGAGACCCAGTACTTC
>TRBV28|TRBJ2-7|-|-
CASSQTTLEQYF
TGTGCCAGCAGTCAGACCACCCTGGAGCAGTACTTC
>TRBV28|TRBJ2-1|TRBD2|once
CASSLLGTSSYEQFF
TGTGCCAGCAGTTTATTGGGGACTAGTTCATATGAGCAGTTCTTC
>TRBV15|TRBJ2-7|TRBD2|-
CATSSRLAGVSEQYF
TGTGCCACCAGCAGCAGGTTAGCGGGAGTCTCCGAGCAGTACTTC
>TRBV7-2|TRBJ2-6|-|few
CASSFGGNGANVLTF
TGTGCCAGCAGCTTCGGGGGCAATGGGGCCAACGTCCTGACTTTC
>TRBV9|TRBJ1-5|TRBD1|-
CASSSGTGNNQPQHF
TGTGCCAGCAGCTCCGGGACAGGAAACAATCAGCCCCAGCATTTT
>TRBV7-2|TRBJ2-3|TRBD2|-
CASSLASGSTDTQYF
TGTGCCAGCAGCTTAGCTAGCGGGAGCACAGATACGCAGTATTTT
>TRBV28|TRBJ2-7|-|-
CASTGNIAYEQYF
TGTGCCAGCACGGGCAACATCGCCTACGAGCAGTACTTC
>TRBV5-1|TRBJ2-1|TRBD2|-
CASSLESLAGAPYNEQFF
TGCGCCAGCAGCTTGGAGTCGCTAGCGGGAGCCCCCTACAATGAGCAGTTCTTC
>TRBV14|TRBJ2-1|-|-
CASSQDLIRDEQFF
TGTGCCAGCAGCCAAGATCTGATAAGGGATGAGCAGTTCTTC
>TRBV19|TRBJ2-2|TRBD2|few
CASSPRTSGRFGELFF
TGTGCCAGTAGTCCACGGACTAGCGGGAGGTTTGGGGAGCTGTTTTTT
>TRBV7-9|TRBJ2-3|-|-
CASSLVSVEDTQYF
TGTGCCAGCAGCTTAGTCTCTGTGGAAGATACGCAGTATTTT
>TRBV6-1|TRBJ1-1|-|-
CASSDEGPNTEAFF
TGTGCCAGCAGTGACGAAGGGCCTAACACTGAAGCTTTCTTT
>TRBV18|TRBJ2-5|-|-
CASSPPPGRETQYF
TGTGCCAGCTCACCACCGCCAGGGAGGGAGACCCAGTACTTC
>TRBV5-4|TRBJ2-3|-|few
CASSRGPRDTQYF
TGTGCCAGCAGCAGGGGACCGAGAGATACGCAGTATTTT
>TRBV11-2|TRBJ2-7|-|few
CASGSYEQYF
TGTGCCAGCGGATCCTACGAGCAGTACTTC
>TRBV12-5|TRBJ2-2|TRBD2|-
CASGLVIAGVLGELFF
TGTGCTAGTGGTTTGGTTATAGCGGGAGTTCTCGGGGAGCTGTTTTTT
>TRBV5-1|TRBJ2-2|TRBD2|few
CASSPGTTTGELFF
TGCGCCAGCAGCCCCGGGACTACCACCGGGGAGCTGTTTTTT
>TRBV30|TRBJ2-7|TRBD1|-
CACINSGTDLLSQYF
TGTGCCTGTATAAACTCCGGGACAGATCTCCTTTCGCAGTACTTC
>TRBV20-1|TRBJ2-2|-|-
CSARITGELFF
TGCAGTGCTAGAATCACCGGGGAGCTGTTTTTT
>TRBV5-1|TRBJ2-7|TRBD2|few
CASSIRREGEQYF
TGCGCCAGCAGCATCCGAAGGGAGGGCGAGCAGTACTTC